This TCR beta chain was identified during a study of Ad26.COV2.S vaccination and SARS-CoV-2 variants. Overall study context: Donor joined the COV1001 Ad26.COV2.S trial arm.

The protocol was immunoSEQ multiplex PCR, while the TCRdb copy is restricted to in-frame clones and leaves out a portion. This table has fewer than 500,000 clones, roughly 88% appearing once. Documented treatment: 15 to 20 received Ad26.COV2.S at low or high dose, single or two shots; about 5 received placebo; per-sample allocation not given. The samples were gathered on day 63 after the first injection of vaccine or placebo. The study, taken as a whole, reports: Ad26.COV2.S recipients had broader spike-specific TCRs (P = 0.0014). Researchers cautioned that TCR breadth and depth analyses may have underestimated total T cell responses. Following vaccination, spike-specific CD8+ and CD4+ T cell responses reportedly exhibited substantial breadth.

Remarks on this clone: Its antigen is unknown.

V dropped 4 bases and J dropped 1 base, with 8 bases sitting between them. Germline CDR1 and CDR2: SNHLY and FYNNEI. The CDR3 is made up of 15 amino acids. The receptor's source is a person between 18 and 59 years old who received the Ad26.COV2.S COVID-19 vaccine or a placebo. The chain has TRBV2 and TRBJ2-6, with D hard to call. Sample: peripheral blood, taken in a trial of Ad26.COV2.S vaccine versus placebo. CDR3: CASSVDGSGANVLTF. The CDR3 nucleotides are TGTGCCAGCAGTGTCGATGGGTCTGGGGCCAACGTCCTGACTTTC.